The 24 T cell receptor beta chains below come from one sample, sequenced in a study of T cell clusters in autoimmune cytopenias. Each sample's input was around 250 ng genomic DNA, 30,000 to 45,000 genome equivalents. TRB rearrangements were amplified by touch-down multiplex PCR with mixed TRB-A/B primers. No DNA is given; TCRdb re-called the multiplex PCR reads and lists each CDR3 protein once. The sample has some 7,400 distinct CDR3 sequences. These data were also filed under a second study, of T cell repertoires in aging, cancer and after chemotherapy.

The sample consisted of peripheral blood. The receptors come from a human donor in good health.

CDR3 residues: CASSERLQETQYF. This chain joins TRBV10-1 and TRBJ2-5. The germline gives CDR1 WNHNN, CDR2 SYGVQD (reference sequence). The CDR3 has 13 amino acids.

V is TRBV19 and J is TRBJ2-7; TCRdb lists TRBD1, though no DNA is available to test this call. Per the germline V gene, CDR1 is LNHDA and CDR2 is SQIVND (reference sequence). The CDR3 has 16 residues. CDR3 protein: CASSTPAGTGEDEQYF.

The gene calls are TRBV5-4 and TRBJ2-5; the D call of TRBD2 rests on TCRdb alone, since no DNA is present to check it. This CDR3 spans 14 amino acids. Germline CDR1 reads SGHNT; CDR2 reads YYREEE (reference sequence). The chain's CDR3 is CASSRLGARETQYF.

The chain has TRBV5-4 and TRBJ1-1; TCRdb returns TRBD1, unconfirmable since there is no DNA. The germline V gene has CDR1 SGHNT and CDR2 YYREEE (reference sequence). The CDR3 contains 14 residues. CDR3 protein: CASTPGQANTEAFF.

This rearrangement joins TRBV5-4 to TRBJ1-2; with no DNA, the TCRdb D assignment of TRBD1 cannot be verified. Germline V gene sequence: CDR1 SGHNT, CDR2 YYREEE (reference sequence). CDR3 length: 13 amino acids. The chain's CDR3 is CASSLSGGYGYTF.

The chain joins TRBV7-2 to TRBJ2-7; there is no DNA to check the TCRdb D call of TRBD1. CDR3 size: 12 residues. Germline loops: CDR1 SGHTA, CDR2 FQGNSA. CDR3 in amino acids: CASSVTDYEQYF.

This clonotype is medium-sized by frequency. The V and J genes are TRBV6-6 and TRBJ1-2. Germline V lookup: CDR1 MNHNY, CDR2 SVGAGI (reference sequence). This CDR3 contains 15 residues. CDR3 region: CASSDSFTWGYGYTF.

The chain carries TRBV5-4 and TRBJ1-1. CDR3 size: 14 residues. The V gene's germline CDR1 is SGHNT and CDR2 YYREEE (reference sequence). The chain's CDR3 is CASSLGQKNTEAFF. Complete variable domain (other parts from reference TRBV5-4 and TRBJ1-1): ETGVTQSPTHLIKTRGQQVTLRCSSQSGHNTVSWYQQALGQGPQFIFQYYREEENGRGNFPPRFSGLQFPNYSSELNVNALELDDSALYLCASSLGQKNTEAFFGQGTRLTVV.

According to its frequency, this clonotype is medium-sized. The chain joins TRBV15 to TRBJ2-5; TCRdb outputs TRBD2, but without DNA this stays unchecked. The CDR3 contains 17 residues. The germline V gene encodes CDR1 LNHNV and CDR2 YYDKDF (reference sequence). The CDR3 here is CATSLTSAGGRQETQYF.

In terms of frequency, this clonotype is medium-sized. The V gene is TRBV19, the J gene TRBJ2-1; the TCRdb call, TRBD1, lacks DNA for checking. This CDR3 is 12 amino acids long. Germline-derived CDR1 and CDR2 are LNHDA and SQIVND (reference sequence). This chain's CDR3 is CASSIVGGKGFF. The variable domain in full, completed from reference TRBV19 and TRBJ2-1, reads DGGITQSPKYLFRKEGQNVTLSCEQNLNHDAMYWYRQDPGQGLRLIYYSQIVNDFQKGDIAEGYSVSREKKESFPLTVTSAQKNPTAFYLCASSIVGGKGFFGPGTRLTVL.

This sequence joins TRBV18 and TRBJ2-5. The CDR3 loop spans 11 amino acids. CDR1 KGHSH and CDR2 LQKENI come from the germline V gene. The CDR3 protein is CASSYEETQYF.

The V call is TRBV12-3 or TRBV12-4, the J call TRBJ1-5; TCRdb designates TRBD1, a call that cannot be tested without DNA. CDR3 length equals 13 residues. Here the CDR3 reads CASSVRVDQPQHF.

V is TRBV5-6 and J is TRBJ2-5; TCRdb calls TRBD2, which cannot be checked without DNA. This CDR3 is 14 amino acids long. Germline CDR1 and CDR2: SGHDT and YYEEEE. The CDR3 here is CASRGLVTSETQYF.

The chain recombines TRBV30 with TRBJ2-7; TCRdb's D call of TRBD1 is untestable without DNA. Germline CDR1 GTSNPN, CDR2 SVGIG (reference sequence). CDR3 size: 15 residues. The CDR3 reads CAWSYPDRTTYEQYF.

V and J are TRBV6-5 and TRBJ1-4; lacking DNA, the TRBD1 call made by TCRdb goes unchecked. CDR1 and CDR2 from the germline V gene are MNHEY and SVGAGI. CDR3 length: 14 amino acids. CDR3 region: CASKTGATNEKLFF.

The chain links TRBV6-5 to TRBJ1-2; TCRdb lists TRBD1, though no DNA is available to test this call. The CDR3 is made up of 11 amino acids. The germline gives CDR1 MNHEY, CDR2 SVGAGI. CDR3: CASSWRGSYTF.

CDR3 residues: CASSGRTGTYEQYF. The genes are TRBV27 and TRBJ2-7; the D gene TCRdb calls, TRBD1, cannot be checked with no DNA. The CDR3 is made up of 14 amino acids. Germline assignment: CDR1 MNHEY and CDR2 SMNVEV (reference sequence).

The rearrangement uses TRBV27 and TRBJ2-7; with no DNA, the TCRdb D assignment of TRBD1 cannot be verified. This CDR3 contains 16 residues. Germline values: CDR1 MNHEY, CDR2 SMNVEV (reference sequence). The CDR3 here is CASSLDGRASSYEQYF.

The rearrangement links TRBV27 to TRBJ1-2. This CDR3 region has 14 residues. Germline CDR1 and CDR2: MNHEY and SMNVEV (reference sequence). The CDR3 region is CASSLSGVNYGYTF.

The chain joins TRBV30 to TRBJ1-1; TCRdb returns TRBD1, unconfirmable since there is no DNA. Germline V gene data show CDR1 as GTSNPN and CDR2 as SVGIG (reference sequence). This CDR3 spans 15 amino acids. The CDR3 region is CAWNSGGPGVIEAFF.

The chain is built from TRBV7-2 and TRBJ2-1; TCRdb indicates TRBD2, and absent DNA this call remains unverified. The germline V gene encodes CDR1 SGHTA and CDR2 FQGNSA. The CDR3 loop spans 15 amino acids. CDR3 loop: CASSLRGGRLNEQFF.

This clonotype ranks as medium-sized in terms of frequency. The chain recombines TRBV6-5 with TRBJ2-1. The CDR3 sequence is 14 residues long. The germline V gene encodes CDR1 MNHEY and CDR2 SVGAGI. CDR3 sequence reads: CASSYGVVYNEQFF.

The V and J genes are TRBV29-1 and TRBJ1-1; TCRdb selects TRBD1, and the lack of DNA leaves this call unchecked. The germline V gene has CDR1 SQVTM and CDR2 ANQGSEA. The CDR3 has 13 residues. The CDR3 is CSVEVSGGAEAFF.

In terms of frequency, this clonotype is medium-sized. The rearrangement uses TRBV19 and TRBJ1-5. The germline V gene encodes CDR1 LNHDA and CDR2 SQIVND (reference sequence). CDR3 size: 14 residues. The chain's CDR3 is CASSWGEGNQPQHF.